Shown below are 5 T cell receptor beta chains from a single sample sequenced in a study of T cell responses to AZD1222 COVID-19 vaccine. Repertoires were generated with immunoSEQ multiplex PCR, while TCRdb's copy carries only in-frame clones and drops some. The profile covers tens of thousands of clones, with 80% to 90% appearing a single time and over 15% taken by the ten largest. The sample was peripheral blood, taken on day 0 of AZD1222 vaccination. These receptors originate from an adult in good health.

The CDR3 sequence is CSVRDIGSTDTQYF. CDR3 DNA: TGCAGCGTTCGGGACATCGGTAGCACAGATACGCAGTATTTT. The rearrangement joins TRBV29-1 to TRBJ2-3; D is possibly TRBD1 (6 bases). The CDR3 length is 14 residues. From germline, CDR1 is SQVTM and CDR2 ANQGSEA. Trimming took off 5 bases at V and 0 bases at J, with 12 bases between the two ends.

The chain couples TRBV7-6 to TRBJ2-5; 11 positions agree with TRBD1. Germline trimming cut 2 bases from V and 5 bases from J; bases unmatched to any gene: 7. This CDR3 comprises 16 residues. Germline CDR1 reads SGHVS; CDR2 reads FNYEAQ. DNA for the CDR3: TGTGCCAGCAGCTTATCCGGACAGGGGGCTAGTGAGACCCAGTACTTC. Amino acid sequence: CASSLSGQGASETQYF.

The chain carries TRBV19 and TRBJ1-3, with a weak D call TRBD1 (5 bases). The V end lost 6 bases, the J end lost 2 bases, and 8 bases lay between the germline ends. From germline, CDR1 is LNHDA and CDR2 SQIVND (reference sequence). The CDR3 runs 13 residues. The CDR3 DNA reads TGTGCCAGTAGACAGGTGGCTGGAAACACCATATATTTT. Amino acids: CASRQVAGNTIYF.

Of note for this clone: The sample has other DNA sequences that encode this CDR3 too. The chain joins TRBV27 to TRBJ2-2; D is unclear. CDR1 is MNHEY and CDR2 is SMNVEV in the germline V gene (reference sequence). Trimming cost V 2 bases and J 3 bases, with 7 bases left between them. The CDR3 totals 14 residues. DNA for the CDR3: TGTGCCAGCAGTTTAGGCATTCACACCGGGGAGCTGTTTTTT. The encoded protein is CASSLGIHTGELFF.

The chain uses TRBV5-1 and TRBJ2-3, with TRBD2 matching 7 bases. CDR3 length: 15 amino acids. The germline V gene encodes CDR1 SGHRS and CDR2 YFSETQ. Trimming at V came to 5 bases and at J to 0 bases, leaving 6 bases not matched to a gene. CDR3 bases: TGCGCCAGCAGGGGTCTAGCGGCTAGCACAGATACGCAGTATTTT. Translated: CASRGLAASTDTQYF.